This is a list of T cell receptor gamma chains from one sample in a study of gamma-delta chains in newborns, infants, children. TCRdb reanalyzed the reads using CATT. The sample holds hundreds of gamma-chain clones; 1.9% are singletons and the top ten take 11% to 15%. Sequencing input: blood. These receptors all stem from a child who was a newborn, infant or young child, either healthy, febrile or measles-vaccinated (not recorded which). Each CDR3 is given without its conserved first and last residue. A clone size is listed for some rows: how often the clone was seen (once, few, many), or a class if it is expanded.

j_call,v_call,clone_size,cdr3_aa
TRGJ1/TRGJ2,TRGV2,large,ATWDGHYYKKL
TRGJ1/TRGJ2,TRGV9,large,ALWEVPYKKL
TRGJ1/TRGJ2,TRGV4,few,ATWDGPNRLYYKKL
TRGJP2,TRGV3,large,ATWDRLGWIKT
TRGJ1/TRGJ2,TRGV3,large,ATWDRPGYKKL
TRGJ1/TRGJ2,TRGV4,few,ATWDGARGSYYKKL
TRGJ1/TRGJ2,TRGV3,large,ATWATYYKKL
TRGJ1/TRGJ2,TRGV4,large,ATWAQSAYYKKL
TRGJ1/TRGJ2,TRGV3,large,ATWDRPNYKKL
TRGJP1,TRGV4,large,ATWHRTGWFKI
TRGJ1/TRGJ2,TRGV3,large,ATWDRPSYKKL
TRGJ1/TRGJ2,TRGV4,large,ATWGGEKL
TRGJP1,TRGV2,large,ATWDGNTTGWFKI
TRGJP,TRGV9,large,ALWEVALGKKIKV
TRGJ1/TRGJ2,TRGV4,large,ATWDGGQYKKL
TRGJP,TRGV9,few,ALWEVLELGKKIKV
TRGJ1/TRGJ2,TRGV5,hyperexpanded,ATWDRPNYYKKL
TRGJP2,TRGV4,large,ATWASSDWIKT
TRGJP2,TRGV4,large,ATWAGGSSDWIKT
TRGJ1/TRGJ2,TRGV8,large,ATWDYYKKL
TRGJP2,TRGV3,large,ATWDRPYSSDWIKT
TRGJP1,TRGV3,large,ATWIDTTGWFKI
TRGJ1/TRGJ2,TRGV2,large,ATWDGRYYKKL
TRGJP2,TRGV8,large,ATWDDSDWIKT
TRGJ1/TRGJ2,TRGV4,-,ATWDGPRYYRKI
TRGJP1,TRGV9,large,ALWVTTGWFKI
TRGJ1/TRGJ2,TRGV4,large,ATWDRYKKL
TRGJ1/TRGJ2,TRGV4,large,ATWDGNHYKKL
TRGJ1/TRGJ2,TRGV3,large,ATWDRPVIRKKL
TRGJP2,TRGV4,large,ATRGIKT
TRGJ1/TRGJ2,TRGV4,large,ATWDTKKL
TRGJ1/TRGJ2,TRGV2,medium-sized,ATWDSPYKKL
TRGJP2,TRGV4,large,ATWDSSDWIKT
TRGJ1/TRGJ2,TRGV9,large,ALWEVHKKL
TRGJ1/TRGJ2,TRGV4,large,ATWDGREYKKL
TRGJ1/TRGJ2,TRGV4,large,ATWDGYKKL
TRGJ1/TRGJ2,TRGV4,large,ATWDSYYKKL
TRGJ1/TRGJ2,TRGV4,hyperexpanded,ATWDGYYKKL
TRGJ1/TRGJ2,TRGV3,few,ATWDGPPHYKKL
TRGJ1/TRGJ2,TRGV3,large,ATWDSMSYYKKL
TRGJ1/TRGJ2,TRGV9,few,AFWEVNYYEKL
TRGJ1/TRGJ2,TRGV4,large,ATWDSYYKKL
TRGJ1/TRGJ2,TRGV4,large,ATWDGLDKKL
TRGJ1/TRGJ2,TRGV4,medium-sized,ATWLGYYKKL
TRGJ1/TRGJ2,TRGV4,large,ATWDGSNYYKKL
TRGJ1/TRGJ2,TRGV4,large,ATWDGPRNWYKKL
TRGJ1/TRGJ2,TRGV4,large,ATWDGAYYKKL
TRGJ1/TRGJ2,TRGV4,medium-sized,ATWDGGYKKL
TRGJP2,TRGV4,large,ATWDGLRWIKT